This T cell receptor beta chain was sequenced during a study of T-cell memory formation after mild COVID-19. Overall study: For the most part, TCR clusters were specific to one donor.

The CDR3 is 14 residues long. Per germline, CDR1 SSHAT and CDR2 FNYEAQ (reference sequence). V lost 7 bases, J lost 2 bases, and 11 bases lay in between. UMIs and sample barcodes were carried by the TCR alpha and TCR beta cDNA libraries that 5'RACE produced using constant-segment primers. From the 5' RACE reads, TCRdb called clonotypes with MiXCR, one entry per CDR3 protein. The sample lists around 320,000 distinct CDR3 sequences, around 30% seen once, with about 13% in the top ten. Sample: PBMCs or a T cell subset sorted from them (not recorded which). This chain uses TRBV7-7 with TRBJ2-2, with D perhaps matching TRBD1 (6 bases). The clonotype originates from an adult woman who had mild COVID-19 (a few samples of this study predate the infection). Cell type and time point are not known. The CDR3 DNA reads as TGTGCCAGCACCGTGGGACAAAACACCGGGGAGCTGTTTTTT. Translation gives CASTVGQNTGELFF.